A single sample gave rise to the 3 T cell receptor beta chains below, sequenced in a study of cytomegalovirus exposure and HLA in healthy donors. This table comes from immunoSEQ multiplex PCR, and its TCRdb copy is limited to in-frame clones, with some not included. Among about 120,000 clones listed, about 91% were seen once. Sequencing was performed on PBMCs. Every receptor here comes from a man aged 18 to 30 in good health and CMV-seronegative.

The table lists this clone with a count of one. J is TRBJ2-7 and V is TRBV6-5; 10 bases fit TRBD2. Germline assignment: CDR1 MNHEY and CDR2 SVGAGI. Trimming at V came to 4 bases and at J to 4 bases, leaving 7 bases not matched to a gene. The CDR3 sequence is 15 residues long. CDR3 amino acids: CASSSPSGSWYEQYF. In nucleotides, the CDR3 is TGTGCCAGCAGTTCCCCTAGCGGGAGCTGGTACGAGCAGTACTTC.

This chain connects TRBV30 to TRBJ1-2; D is undetermined. Germline V gene sequence: CDR1 GTSNPN, CDR2 SVGIG (reference sequence). This CDR3 has 12 amino acids. V gave up 5 bases and J gave up 8 bases, with 15 bases separating them. CDR3 bases: TGTGCCTGGCGGGGTGGAGATCGCGGCTACACCTTC. This codes for CAWRGGDRGYTF. The whole variable domain, remainder taken from reference TRBV30 and TRBJ1-2, is SQTIHQWPATLVQPVGSPLSLECTVEGTSNPNLYWYRQAAGRGLQLLFYSVGIGQISSEVPQNLSASRPQDRQFILSSKKLLLSDSGFYLCAWRGGDRGYTFGSGTRLTVV.

This clone was recorded a few times. The chain combines TRBV6-1 with TRBJ2-1, with a possible D match to TRBD1 (5 bases). This CDR3 region has 16 residues. In germline, CDR1 is MNHNS, CDR2 SASEGT. V lost 1 base and J lost 6, with 16 bases in between. CDR3 amino acids: CASSEGSAGRGNEQFF. CDR3 DNA sequence: TGTGCCAGCAGTGAAGGTTCGGCAGGAAGGGGCAATGAGCAGTTCTTC.